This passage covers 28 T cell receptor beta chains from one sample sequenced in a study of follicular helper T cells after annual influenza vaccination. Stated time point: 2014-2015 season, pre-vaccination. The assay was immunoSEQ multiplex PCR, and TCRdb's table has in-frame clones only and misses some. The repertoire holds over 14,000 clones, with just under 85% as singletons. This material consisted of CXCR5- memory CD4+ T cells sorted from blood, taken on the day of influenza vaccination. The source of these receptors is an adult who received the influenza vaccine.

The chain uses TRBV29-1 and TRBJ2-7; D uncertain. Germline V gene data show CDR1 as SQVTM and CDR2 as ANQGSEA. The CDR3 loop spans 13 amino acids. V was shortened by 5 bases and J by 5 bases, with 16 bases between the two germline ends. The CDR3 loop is CSVTPALANEQYF. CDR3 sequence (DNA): TGCAGCGTTACTCCCGCGCTGGCTAACGAGCAGTACTTC.

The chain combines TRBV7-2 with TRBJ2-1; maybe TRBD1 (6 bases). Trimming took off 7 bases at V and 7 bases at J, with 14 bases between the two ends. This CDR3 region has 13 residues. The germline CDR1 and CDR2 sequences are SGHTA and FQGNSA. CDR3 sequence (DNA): TGTGCCAGCAAGGGGGTCGGGCTTAATGAGCAGTTCTTC. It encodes CASKGVGLNEQFF. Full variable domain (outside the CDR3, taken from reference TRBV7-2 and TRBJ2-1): GAGVSQSPSNKVTEKGKDVELRCDPISGHTALYWYRQSLGQGLEFLIYFQGNSAPDKSGLPSDRFSAERTGGSVSTLTIQRTQQEDSAVYLCASKGVGLNEQFFGPGTRLTVL.

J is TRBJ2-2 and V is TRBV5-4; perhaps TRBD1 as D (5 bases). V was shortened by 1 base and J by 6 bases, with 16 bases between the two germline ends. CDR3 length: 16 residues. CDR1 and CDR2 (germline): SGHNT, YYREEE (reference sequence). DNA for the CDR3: TGTGCCAGCAGCTTGAAGGGGAAGGGCAGTGCCGGGGAGCTGTTTTTT. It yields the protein CASSLKGKGSAGELFF. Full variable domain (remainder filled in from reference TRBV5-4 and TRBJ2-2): ETGVTQSPTHLIKTRGQQVTLRCSSQSGHNTVSWYQQALGQGPQFIFQYYREEENGRGNFPPRFSGLQFPNYSSELNVNALELDDSALYLCASSLKGKGSAGELFFGEGSRLTVL.

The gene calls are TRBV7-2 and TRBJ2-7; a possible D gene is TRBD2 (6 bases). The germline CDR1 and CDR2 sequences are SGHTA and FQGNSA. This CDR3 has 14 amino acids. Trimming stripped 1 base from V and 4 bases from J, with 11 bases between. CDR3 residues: CASSLVLASYEQYF. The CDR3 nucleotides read TGTGCCAGCAGCTTAGTCCTAGCGAGTTACGAGCAGTACTTC.

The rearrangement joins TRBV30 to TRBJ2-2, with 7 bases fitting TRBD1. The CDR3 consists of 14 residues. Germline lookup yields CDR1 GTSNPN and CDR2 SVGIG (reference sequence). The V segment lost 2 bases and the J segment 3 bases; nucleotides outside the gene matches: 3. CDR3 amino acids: CAWSKGADTGELFF. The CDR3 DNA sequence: TGTGCCTGGAGTAAGGGGGCGGACACCGGGGAGCTGTTTTTT.

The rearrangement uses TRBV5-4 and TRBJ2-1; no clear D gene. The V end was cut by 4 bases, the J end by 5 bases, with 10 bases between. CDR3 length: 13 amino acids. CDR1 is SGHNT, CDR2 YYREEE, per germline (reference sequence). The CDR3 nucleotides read TGTGCCAGCAGCCAGGAGTTACACAATGAGCAGTTCTTC. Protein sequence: CASSQELHNEQFF.

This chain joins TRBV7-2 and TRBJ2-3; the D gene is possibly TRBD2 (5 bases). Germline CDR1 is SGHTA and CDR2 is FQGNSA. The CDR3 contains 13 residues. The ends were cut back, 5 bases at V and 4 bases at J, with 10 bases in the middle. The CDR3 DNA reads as TGTGCCAGCAGCCTTCGGACTTCAGATACGCAGTATTTT. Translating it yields CASSLRTSDTQYF.

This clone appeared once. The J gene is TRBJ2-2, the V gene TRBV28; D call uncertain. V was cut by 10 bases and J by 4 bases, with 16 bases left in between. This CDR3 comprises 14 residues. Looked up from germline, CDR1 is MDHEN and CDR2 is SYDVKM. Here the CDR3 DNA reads TGTGCCACTAACGCTGGCATATTCACCGGGGAGCTGTTTTTT. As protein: CATNAGIFTGELFF.

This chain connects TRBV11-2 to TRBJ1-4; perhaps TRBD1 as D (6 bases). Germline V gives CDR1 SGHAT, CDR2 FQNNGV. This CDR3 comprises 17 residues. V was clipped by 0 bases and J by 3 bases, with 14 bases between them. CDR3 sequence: CASSLEGQGQANEKLFF. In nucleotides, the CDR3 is TGTGCCAGCAGCTTAGAAGGTCAGGGGCAGGCTAATGAAAAACTGTTTTTT.

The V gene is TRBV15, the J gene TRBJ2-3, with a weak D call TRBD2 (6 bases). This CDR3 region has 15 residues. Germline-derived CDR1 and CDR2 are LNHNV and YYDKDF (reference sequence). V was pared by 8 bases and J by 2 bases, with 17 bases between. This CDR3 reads CATRGYGGTTDTQYF. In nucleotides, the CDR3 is TGTGCCACCCGCGGGTATGGGGGGACCACAGATACGCAGTATTTT.

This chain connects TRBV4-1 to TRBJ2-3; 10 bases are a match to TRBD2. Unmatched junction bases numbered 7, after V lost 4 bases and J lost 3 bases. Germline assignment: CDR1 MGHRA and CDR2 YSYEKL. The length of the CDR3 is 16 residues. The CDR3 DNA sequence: TGCGCCAGCAGCCCCCCTGGGACTAGCGTTACAGATACGCAGTATTTT. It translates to CASSPPGTSVTDTQYF.

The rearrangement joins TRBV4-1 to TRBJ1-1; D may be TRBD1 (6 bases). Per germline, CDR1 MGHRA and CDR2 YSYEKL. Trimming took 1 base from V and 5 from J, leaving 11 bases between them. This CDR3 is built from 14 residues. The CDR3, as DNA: TGCGCCAGCAGCCAAGTTCAAGGGGGGACTGAAGCTTTCTTT. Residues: CASSQVQGGTEAFF.

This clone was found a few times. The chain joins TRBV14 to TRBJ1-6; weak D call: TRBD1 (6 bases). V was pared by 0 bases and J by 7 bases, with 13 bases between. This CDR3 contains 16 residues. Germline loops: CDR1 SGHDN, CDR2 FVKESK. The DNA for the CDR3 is TGTGCCAGCAGCCAAGAGGCCAGGGGAGGAAATTCACCCCTCCACTTT. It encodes CASSQEARGGNSPLHF.

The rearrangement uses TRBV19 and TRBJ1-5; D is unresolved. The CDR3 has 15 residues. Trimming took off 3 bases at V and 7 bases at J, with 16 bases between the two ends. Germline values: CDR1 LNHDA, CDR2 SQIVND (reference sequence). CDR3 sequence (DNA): TGTGCCAGTAGTATCTTTTTGGGTGTCGGGCAGCCCCAGCATTTT. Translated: CASSIFLGVGQPQHF.

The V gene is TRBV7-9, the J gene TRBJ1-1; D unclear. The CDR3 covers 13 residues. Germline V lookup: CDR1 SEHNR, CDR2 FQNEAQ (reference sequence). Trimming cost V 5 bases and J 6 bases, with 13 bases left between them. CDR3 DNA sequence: TGTGCCAGCAGCCCTCAAGGTGGTTCTGAAGCTTTCTTT. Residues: CASSPQGGSEAFF.

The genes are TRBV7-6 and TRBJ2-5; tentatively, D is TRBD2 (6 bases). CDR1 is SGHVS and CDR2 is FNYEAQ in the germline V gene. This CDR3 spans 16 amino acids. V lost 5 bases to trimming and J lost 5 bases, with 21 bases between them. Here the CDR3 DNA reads TGTGCCAGCAGCCCGGCTGGACTACGACTCCCCGAGACCCAGTACTTC. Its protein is CASSPAGLRLPETQYF. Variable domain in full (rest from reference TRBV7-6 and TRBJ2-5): GAGVSQSPRYKVTKRGQDVALRCDPISGHVSLYWYRQALGQGPEFLTYFNYEAQQDKSGLPNDRFSAERPEGSISTLTIQRTEQRDSAMYRCASSPAGLRLPETQYFGPGTRLLVL.

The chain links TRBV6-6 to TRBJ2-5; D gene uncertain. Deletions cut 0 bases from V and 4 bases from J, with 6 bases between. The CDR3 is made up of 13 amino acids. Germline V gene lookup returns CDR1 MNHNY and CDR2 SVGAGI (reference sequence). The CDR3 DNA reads TGTGCCAGCAGTTACTCGAGAAGAGAGACCCAGTACTTC. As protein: CASSYSRRETQYF.

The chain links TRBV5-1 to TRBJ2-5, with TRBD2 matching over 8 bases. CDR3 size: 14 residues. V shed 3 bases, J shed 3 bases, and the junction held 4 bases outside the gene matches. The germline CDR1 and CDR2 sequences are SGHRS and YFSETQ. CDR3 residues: CASSSRAGEETQYF. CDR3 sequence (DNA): TGCGCCAGCAGCTCCCGAGCGGGGGAAGAGACCCAGTACTTC.

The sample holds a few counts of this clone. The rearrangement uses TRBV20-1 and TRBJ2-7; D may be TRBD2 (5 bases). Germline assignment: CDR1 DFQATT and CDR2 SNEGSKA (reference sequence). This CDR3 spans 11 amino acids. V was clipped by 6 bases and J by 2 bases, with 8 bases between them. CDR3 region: CSAEGTYEQYF. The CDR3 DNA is TGCAGTGCAGAGGGAACCTACGAGCAGTACTTC.

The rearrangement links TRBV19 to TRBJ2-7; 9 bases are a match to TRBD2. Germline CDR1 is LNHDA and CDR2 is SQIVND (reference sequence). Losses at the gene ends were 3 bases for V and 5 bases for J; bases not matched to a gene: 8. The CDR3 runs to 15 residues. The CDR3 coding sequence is TGTGCCAGTAGTATCGGGCGGGGGGGCCTAAACGAGCAGTACTTC. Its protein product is CASSIGRGGLNEQYF.

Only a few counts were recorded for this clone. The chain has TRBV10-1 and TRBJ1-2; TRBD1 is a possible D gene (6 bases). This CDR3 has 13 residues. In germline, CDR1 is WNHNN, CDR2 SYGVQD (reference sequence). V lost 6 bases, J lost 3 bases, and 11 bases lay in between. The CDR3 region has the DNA TGCGCCAGCAGAGAAAGGACAGACTATGGCTACACCTTC. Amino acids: CASRERTDYGYTF.

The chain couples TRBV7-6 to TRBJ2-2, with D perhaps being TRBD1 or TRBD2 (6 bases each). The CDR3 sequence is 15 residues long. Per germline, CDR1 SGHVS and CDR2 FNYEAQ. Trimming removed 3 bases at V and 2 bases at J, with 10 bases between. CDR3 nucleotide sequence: TGTGCCAGCAGCTTTAAGGGGGGCAACACCGGGGAGCTGTTTTTT. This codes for CASSFKGGNTGELFF. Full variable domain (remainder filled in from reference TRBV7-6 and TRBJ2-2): GAGVSQSPRYKVTKRGQDVALRCDPISGHVSLYWYRQALGQGPEFLTYFNYEAQQDKSGLPNDRFSAERPEGSISTLTIQRTEQRDSAMYRCASSFKGGNTGELFFGEGSRLTVL.

This chain's CDR3 is CASSLVGAIYGYTF. The CDR3, as DNA: TGTGCCAGCAGCTTGGTAGGGGCCATCTATGGCTACACCTTC. The chain recombines TRBV5-4 with TRBJ1-2; tentatively, D is TRBD1 (5 bases). The CDR3 extends over 14 amino acids. Germline V gene data show CDR1 as SGHNT and CDR2 as YYREEE (reference sequence). Trimming left V 0 bases short and J 4 bases short, with 10 bases between.

CDR3: CASLRGGDHRTQYF. The CDR3 bases are TGTGCCAGCCTCCGCGGGGGCGATCACCGGACCCAGTACTTC. The chain joins TRBV28 to TRBJ2-5; tentatively, D is TRBD2 (7 bases). Looked up from germline, CDR1 is MDHEN and CDR2 is SYDVKM. The CDR3 contains 14 residues. V lost 8 bases to trimming and J lost 7 bases, with 20 bases between them.

This CDR3 is CASRSEIGELFF. In nucleotides, the CDR3 is TGTGCCAGCAGATCCGAAATCGGGGAGCTGTTTTTT. This chain connects TRBV11-2 to TRBJ2-2; D is unclear. Trimming took 6 bases from V and 7 from J, leaving 9 bases between them. The length of the CDR3 is 12 residues. CDR1 and CDR2 from the germline V gene are SGHAT and FQNNGV.

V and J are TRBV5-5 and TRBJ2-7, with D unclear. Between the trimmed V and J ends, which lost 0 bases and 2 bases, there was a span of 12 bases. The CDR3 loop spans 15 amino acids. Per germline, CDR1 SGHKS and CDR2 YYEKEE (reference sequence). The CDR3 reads CASSLVAASPYEQYF. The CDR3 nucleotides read TGTGCCAGCAGCTTGGTGGCAGCTTCCCCCTACGAGCAGTACTTC.

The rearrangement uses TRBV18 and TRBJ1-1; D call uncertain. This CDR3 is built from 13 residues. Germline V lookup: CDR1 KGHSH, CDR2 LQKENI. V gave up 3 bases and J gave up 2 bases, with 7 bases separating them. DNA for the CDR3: TGTGCCAGCTCACCCCAACACAACACTGAAGCTTTCTTT. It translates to CASSPQHNTEAFF.

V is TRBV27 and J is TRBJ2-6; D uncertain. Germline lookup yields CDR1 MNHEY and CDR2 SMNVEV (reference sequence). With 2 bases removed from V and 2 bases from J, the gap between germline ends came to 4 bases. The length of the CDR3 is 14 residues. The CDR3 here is CASSLLPGANVLTF. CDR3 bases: TGTGCCAGCAGTTTACTCCCTGGGGCCAACGTCCTGACTTTC.